Listed below are T cell receptor beta chains from one sample, sequenced in a study of blood T cell repertoires in COVID-19. Here immunoSEQ multiplex PCR was the method, and the copy in TCRdb shows in-frame clones only, minus some. The sample lists approximately 300,000 clones, 88% occurring once. What was sequenced was peripheral blood. The receptors were gathered from a woman in her forties or fifties with active or convalescent COVID-19. Both conserved end residues are part of each CDR3. A D gene is named only where the DNA matches it firmly. Only some rows state a clone size, as once, few, many or a class for expanded clones.

v_call,clone_size,j_call,cdr3_length,d_call,cdr3_aa,cdr3_nt
TRBV4-3,-,TRBJ1-2,16,-,CASSQEAGGMSYGYTF,TGCGCCAGCAGCCAAGAAGCGGGGGGCATGAGCTATGGCTACACCTTC
TRBV10-3,-,TRBJ1-4,15,TRBD1,CAISEGTATNEKLFF,TGTGCCATCAGTGAAGGGACAGCAACTAATGAAAAACTGTTTTTT
TRBV9,-,TRBJ2-3,15,TRBD1,CASSTRQGARDTQYF,TGTGCCAGCAGCACCAGACAGGGGGCAAGAGATACGCAGTATTTT
TRBV7-9,-,TRBJ1-3,15,-,CASSIDSLSGNTIYF,TGTGCCAGCAGCATCGACAGCCTCTCTGGAAACACCATATATTTT
TRBV11-3,-,TRBJ1-1,14,-,CASSLGGVNTEAFF,TGTGCCAGCAGCTTAGGGGGGGTGAACACTGAAGCTTTCTTT
TRBV11-2,-,TRBJ2-7,18,-,CASSLGPSRPIAFYEQYF,TGTGCCAGCAGCTTAGGCCCCAGCAGGCCGATCGCCTTCTACGAGCAGTACTTC
TRBV7-9,-,TRBJ2-7,16,TRBD1,CASSLAGGTGFYEQYF,TGTGCCAGCAGCCTCGCTGGGGGGACAGGCTTCTACGAGCAGTACTTC
TRBV6-2/TRBV6-3,-,TRBJ2-1,18,TRBD2,CASSYPPGLAGGVDEQFF,TGTGCCAGCAGTTACCCGCCGGGACTAGCGGGAGGAGTAGATGAGCAGTTCTTC
TRBV25-1,-,TRBJ2-7,13,-,CASSGTGTLVKYF,TGTGCCAGCAGTGGGACCGGGACTCTCGTTAAGTACTTC
TRBV14,-,TRBJ2-1,12,-,CASSQGSGEQFF,TGTGCCAGCAGCCAAGGTTCAGGTGAGCAGTTCTTC
TRBV7-9,-,TRBJ1-3,13,TRBD1,CASSIGTGNTIYF,TGTGCCAGCAGCATCGGGACAGGGAACACCATATATTTT
TRBV5-6,-,TRBJ1-2,15,TRBD1,CASSPTGQGNYGYTF,TGTGCCAGCAGCCCGACGGGACAGGGTAACTATGGCTACACCTTC
TRBV5-5,-,TRBJ1-3,14,-,CASSLIVAGNTIYF,TGTGCCAGCAGCTTGATAGTAGCCGGAAACACCATATATTTT
TRBV12-3/TRBV12-4,-,TRBJ1-2,13,-,CASRSAGMDGYTF,TGTGCCAGCAGAAGTGCAGGGATGGATGGCTACACCTTC
TRBV5-1,-,TRBJ1-1,14,-,CASSYGHPNTEAFF,TGCGCCAGCAGCTACGGACACCCGAACACTGAAGCTTTCTTT
TRBV7-9,few,TRBJ2-1,15,TRBD2,CASSLGLAAHNEQFF,TGTGCCAGCAGCTTAGGACTAGCGGCCCACAATGAGCAGTTCTTC
TRBV15,-,TRBJ2-1,16,-,CATSRASVSSYNEQFF,TGTGCCACCAGCAGAGCCAGCGTAAGCTCCTACAATGAGCAGTTCTTC
TRBV19,-,TRBJ1-1,13,-,CATSGRVNTEAFF,TGTGCCACCTCCGGGAGAGTGAACACTGAAGCTTTCTTT
TRBV18,few,TRBJ1-2,17,TRBD1,CASSPNPGQGPYYGYTF,TGTGCCAGCTCACCTAACCCGGGACAGGGCCCCTACTATGGCTACACCTTC
TRBV7-3,once,TRBJ2-5,15,-,CASSFRGGGGETQYF,TGTGCCAGCAGCTTCCGCGGGGGAGGGGGAGAGACCCAGTACTTC
TRBV10-2,-,TRBJ2-7,11,-,CASSNSYEQYF,TGCGCCAGCAGCAACTCCTACGAGCAGTACTTC
TRBV28,-,TRBJ2-1,14,-,CASSPSDKGNEQFF,TGTGCCAGCAGTCCCTCGGACAAGGGGAATGAGCAGTTCTTC
TRBV7-9,-,TRBJ1-3,16,TRBD1,CASSPMDRVGGNTIYF,TGTGCCAGCAGCCCAATGGACAGGGTCGGTGGAAACACCATATATTTT
TRBV7-6,once,TRBJ2-2,19,TRBD2,CASSLAPGLAGVYTGELFF,TGTGCCAGCAGCTTAGCGCCTGGACTAGCGGGAGTTTACACCGGGGAGCTGTTTTTT